This T cell receptor beta chain was obtained from a study of graft-versus-host responses after intestinal transplantation. Study-wide context: Each patient got anti-thymocyte globulin induction, then tacrolimus and steroids for around three years.

V lost 3 bases and J 10 bases, leaving 13 bases between the germline ends. Germline assignment: CDR1 MNHEY and CDR2 SMNVEV (reference sequence). This CDR3 has 14 residues. The assay was immunoSEQ multiplex PCR, and TCRdb's table has in-frame clones only and misses some. The repertoire includes 4,500 or so clones, approximately 70% of them detected once, and 7% to 8% sits in the top ten. Investigators treated the graft tissue so that it released intraepithelial and lamina propria lymphocytes. The sequence derives from a human patient who received an intestinal transplant, so some T cells may come from the graft donor. This specimen consisted of ileum tissue, obtained 17 days after transplant. The chain joins TRBV27 to TRBJ1-6; D is uncertain. CDR3 in DNA: TGTGCCAGCAGTTTCTCGGGGAGGAGCTCACCCCTCCACTTT. This codes for CASSFSGRSSPLHF.